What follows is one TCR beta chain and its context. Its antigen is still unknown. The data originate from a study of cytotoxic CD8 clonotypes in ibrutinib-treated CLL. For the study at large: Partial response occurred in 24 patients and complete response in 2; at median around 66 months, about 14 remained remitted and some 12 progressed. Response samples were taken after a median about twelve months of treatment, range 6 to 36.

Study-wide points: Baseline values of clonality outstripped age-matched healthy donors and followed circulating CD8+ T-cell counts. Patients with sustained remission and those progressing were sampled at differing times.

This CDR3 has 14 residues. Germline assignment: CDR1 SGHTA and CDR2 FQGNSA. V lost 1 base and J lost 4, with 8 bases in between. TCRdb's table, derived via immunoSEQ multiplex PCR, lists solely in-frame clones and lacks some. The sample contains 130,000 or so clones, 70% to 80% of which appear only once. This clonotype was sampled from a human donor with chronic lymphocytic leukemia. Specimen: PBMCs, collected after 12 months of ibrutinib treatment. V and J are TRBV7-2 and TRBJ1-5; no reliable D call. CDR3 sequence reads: CASSLGRVNQPQHF. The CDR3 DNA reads TGTGCCAGCAGCTTAGGACGGGTTAATCAGCCCCAGCATTTT.